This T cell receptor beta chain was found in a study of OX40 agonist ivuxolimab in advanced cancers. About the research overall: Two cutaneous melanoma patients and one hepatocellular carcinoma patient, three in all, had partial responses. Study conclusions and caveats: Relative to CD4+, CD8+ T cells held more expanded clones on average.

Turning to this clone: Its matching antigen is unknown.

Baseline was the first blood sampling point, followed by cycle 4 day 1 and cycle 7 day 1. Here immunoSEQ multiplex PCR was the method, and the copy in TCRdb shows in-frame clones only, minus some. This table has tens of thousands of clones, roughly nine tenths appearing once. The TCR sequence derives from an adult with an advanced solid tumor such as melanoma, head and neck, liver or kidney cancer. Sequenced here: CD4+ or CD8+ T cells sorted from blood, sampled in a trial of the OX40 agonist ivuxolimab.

CDR3 sequence (DNA): TGTGCCAGCAGCTCCCTCCGCAGGGAGGGTGGCTACACCTTC. Translating gives CASSSLRREGGYTF. V usage is TRBV6-5 and J usage is TRBJ1-2; the D gene is possibly TRBD1 (5 bases). The V gene lost 6 bases and the J gene lost 7 bases, with 18 bases spanning the gap. Germline loops: CDR1 MNHEY, CDR2 SVGAGI. CDR3 size: 14 residues.